The 18 T cell receptor beta chains presented below share a single source sample, sequenced in a study of T cell repertoires in cytomegalovirus infection. TCRdb ran MiXCR on the reads and lists one entry per CDR3 protein. The sample carries 400,000 to 550,000 distinct CDR3 sequences, around 10% recorded once. Specimen: PBMCs. The receptors derive from a human donor in good health (CMV status not recorded). Some clones in this sample may be carry-over from other donors' samples.

V gene TRBV28 combines with J gene TRBJ1-5; TRBD1 aligns across 9 bases. CDR1 and CDR2 (germline): MDHEN, SYDVKM. The CDR3 is 16 amino acids. After removal of 6 bases from V and 3 bases from J, the junction contained 9 bases not matched to a gene. The CDR3 is CASSPGTGYSNQPQHF. CDR3 nucleotides: TGTGCCAGCAGCCCAGGGACAGGGTATTCCAATCAGCCCCAGCATTTT.

There are a few counts of this clonotype. The chain combines TRBV2 with TRBJ2-7; no clear D. The V and J ends lost 4 bases and 3 bases respectively, with 10 bases between them. The CDR3 runs 13 residues. The V gene's germline CDR1 is SNHLY and CDR2 FYNNEI. The DNA for the CDR3 is TGTGCCAGCAGTGCTTTGGAGAACTACGAGCAGTACTTC. Amino acids: CASSALENYEQYF. Based on the CDR3 plus reference TRBV2 and TRBJ2-7, the full variable domain is EPEVTQTPSHQVTQMGQEVILRCVPISNHLYFYWYRQILGQKVEFLVSFYNNEISEKSEIFDDQFSVERPDGSNFTLKIRSTKLEDSAMYFCASSALENYEQYFGPGTRLTVT.

This clonotype turned up a few times. The gene calls are TRBV14 and TRBJ2-5; 7 nucleotides agree with TRBD2. V shed 4 bases and J 5 bases; nucleotides not matched to a gene: 13. CDR3 size: 16 residues. CDR1 and CDR2 from the germline V gene are SGHDN and FVKESK. The CDR3 sequence is CASSPEPGLISETQYF. CDR3 nucleotides: TGTGCCAGCAGCCCTGAACCGGGACTAATTTCTGAGACCCAGTACTTC.

The CDR3 loop is CASSSTLNTGELFF. The CDR3, as DNA: TGTGCCAGCAGTAGCACCTTGAACACCGGGGAGCTGTTTTTT. The J gene is TRBJ2-2, the V gene TRBV6-5; no clear D gene. V lost 5 bases, J lost 1 base, and 8 bases lay in between. The CDR3 is made up of 14 amino acids. From germline, CDR1 is MNHEY and CDR2 SVGAGI.

This clonotype occurred a few times. The chain couples TRBV29-1 to TRBJ1-1; D call uncertain. The V gene lost 4 bases and the J gene lost 4 bases, with 7 bases spanning the gap. The CDR3 loop spans 11 amino acids. CDR1 and CDR2 from the germline V gene are SQVTM and ANQGSEA. The CDR3 DNA follows: TGCAGCGTTGTCTGGGCCACTGAAGCTTTCTTT. Residues: CSVVWATEAFF.

A few counts support this clonotype. This chain connects TRBV15 to TRBJ1-6, with no clear D. CDR1 is LNHNV and CDR2 is YYDKDF in the germline V gene (reference sequence). The CDR3 contains 16 residues. The V end was cut by 0 bases, the J end by 4 bases, with 10 bases between. CDR3: CATSRDADRYNSPLHF. The CDR3, as DNA: TGTGCCACCAGCAGAGATGCAGATAGATATAATTCACCCCTCCACTTT.

Ten or more counts support this clonotype. The gene calls are TRBV7-9 and TRBJ2-1, with 8 bases that match TRBD1. The V segment lost 1 base and the J segment 6 bases; nucleotides outside the gene matches: 5. There are 15 residues in the CDR3. CDR1 SEHNR and CDR2 FQNEAQ come from the germline V gene (reference sequence). The CDR3 spells CASSLDQGAFNEQFF. The CDR3 bases are TGTGCCAGCAGCTTAGACCAGGGGGCATTCAATGAGCAGTTCTTC.

This clonotype was seen many times. This chain connects TRBV6-9 to TRBJ2-2; TRBD1 might be the D (6 bases). The V end was cut by 5 bases, the J end by 5 bases, with 15 bases between. The CDR3 is 15 amino acids. Germline CDR1 and CDR2: MNHGY and SVAAGI. The DNA for the CDR3 is TGTGCCAGCAGTCCCTCACTACAGGGAACCGGGGAGCTGTTTTTT. Its protein is CASSPSLQGTGELFF.

This clonotype showed up many times. The chain uses TRBV6-5 and TRBJ2-3, with D perhaps TRBD2 (7 bases). The V end was cut by 2 bases, the J end by 5 bases, with 14 bases between. Germline V gene lookup returns CDR1 MNHEY and CDR2 SVGAGI. The CDR3 is made up of 15 amino acids. The CDR3 DNA reads TGTGCCAGCAGTTACCAGAGGGGGGGGCGAGATACGCAGTATTTT. Protein product: CASSYQRGGRDTQYF.

The chain links TRBV10-3 to TRBJ2-5, with 7 bases identical to TRBD2. Germline values: CDR1 ENHRY, CDR2 SYGVKD. V dropped 3 bases and J dropped 5; count of bases not matched to a gene: 6. The CDR3 consists of 14 residues. CDR3 amino acids: CAISDPSGGETQYF. The CDR3 nucleotides are TGTGCCATCAGTGATCCATCGGGGGGTGAGACCCAGTACTTC.

This clonotype was recorded a few times. The chain links TRBV10-2 to TRBJ1-2, with 7 bases matching TRBD1. J was trimmed by 4 bases and V by 3 bases; bases with no gene match: 17. CDR3 length: 18 residues. CDR1 WSHSY and CDR2 SAAADI come from the germline V gene. The CDR3 is CASSDRSDSSSGGYGYTF. The DNA for the CDR3 is TGCGCCAGCAGTGATCGGTCGGACAGCTCATCAGGGGGCTATGGCTACACCTTC.

Concerning this clonotype itself: One base away lies a much larger clone, so this may be a sequencing read error. The chain employs TRBV7-3 and TRBJ2-7, with TRBD2 identical over 9 bases. In germline, CDR1 is SGHTA, CDR2 FQGTGA. This CDR3 region has 14 residues. The junction had 6 bases not matched to a gene; V was cut back by 4 bases and J by 5 bases. CDR3 in amino acids: CASSCSGRINEQYF. CDR3 nucleotide sequence: TGTGCCAGCAGCTGCAGCGGGAGGATAAACGAGCAGTACTTC.

V usage is TRBV11-2 and J usage is TRBJ2-4; D not certain. This CDR3 is built from 13 residues. Germline V lookup: CDR1 SGHAT, CDR2 FQNNGV. Trimming removed 0 bases at V and 6 bases at J, with 6 bases between. CDR3 in amino acids: CASSLDRLNIQYF. CDR3 nucleotide sequence: TGTGCCAGCAGCTTAGATAGGTTAAACATTCAGTACTTC.

This clonotype showed up just a few times. The CDR3: CATVGQGAYEQYF. CDR3 nucleotides: TGTGCCACTGTGGGACAGGGCGCCTACGAGCAGTACTTC. This sequence joins TRBV2 and TRBJ2-7, with 9 bases that match TRBD1. The CDR3 consists of 13 residues. Germline V gives CDR1 SNHLY, CDR2 FYNNEI. Trimming removed 10 bases from V and 2 bases from J; junction bases left unmatched: 6.

This clonotype has at least ten counts. The chain links TRBV23-1 to TRBJ1-5; D might be TRBD1 (6 bases). TRBV23-1 counts as an open reading frame of uncertain function. V lost 4 bases to trimming and J lost 6 bases, with 16 bases between them. The CDR3 loop spans 15 amino acids. In nucleotides, the CDR3 is TGCGCCAGCAGTCGACCCAAGGGGGGGGTTCAGCCCCAGCATTTT. It specifies CASSRPKGGVQPQHF.

In the case of this clonotype: Here the CDR3 omits its conserved ending phenylalanine or tryptophan, so a read error is the likely source. The chain joins TRBV20-1 to TRBJ2-1; 8 bases map to TRBD2. CDR3 length equals 14 residues. In germline, CDR1 is DFQATT, CDR2 SNEGSKA (reference sequence). After removal of 0 bases from V and 6 bases from J, the junction contained 4 bases not matched to a gene. CDR3 bases: TGCAGTGCTAGAGACCCGGGAGGGCCCAATGAGCAGTTCTCC. This codes for CSARDPGGPNEQFS.

The rearrangement joins TRBV20-1 to TRBJ1-3; D is uncertain. V shed 3 bases and J shed 0 bases, with 3 bases lying between them. CDR3 length: 12 amino acids. Germline CDR1 DFQATT, CDR2 SNEGSKA (reference sequence). In nucleotides, the CDR3 is TGCAGTGCTAGGGGCTCTGGAAACACCATATATTTT. Translation: CSARGSGNTIYF.

Many counts were recorded for this clonotype. The chain is built from TRBV7-9 and TRBJ2-5; D could derive from TRBD1 or TRBD2 (6 bases each). This CDR3 has 14 amino acids. Germline V gene sequence: CDR1 SEHNR, CDR2 FQNEAQ (reference sequence). V lost 6 bases to trimming and J lost 5 bases, with 16 bases between them. CDR3 residues: CASRRTGTGETQYF. DNA of the CDR3: TGTGCCAGCAGACGTACAGGGACTGGGGAGACCCAGTACTTC. Variable domain in full (rest from reference TRBV7-9 and TRBJ2-5): DTGVSQNPRHKITKRGQNVTFRCDPISEHNRLYWYRQTLGQGPEFLTYFQNEAQLEKSRLLSDRFSAERPKGSFSTLEIQRTEQGDSAMYLCASRRTGTGETQYFGPGTRLLVL.